These 11 T cell receptor beta chains came from one sample sequenced in a study of Graves' ophthalmopathy and Graves' hyperthyroidism. Investigators amplified TCR beta CDR3 regions from RNA transcripts. A first-round RT-PCR used HTBI primers, followed by a second-round multiplex PCR. TCRdb independently ran MiXCR on the multiplex PCR reads; one entry per CDR3 protein. The repertoire holds just over 600,000 distinct CDR3 sequences, about 20% seen once, with more than 5.5% in the top ten. Sequencing was done on a sample of peripheral blood. The receptors here all came from a woman aged 18-35 years with stable Graves' hyperthyroidism. Some clones in this sample may be carry-over from other donors' samples.

V and J are TRBV27 and TRBJ1-6, with D hard to call. Looked up from germline, CDR1 is MNHEY and CDR2 is SMNVEV (reference sequence). The V gene lost 3 bases and the J gene lost 9 bases, with 12 bases spanning the gap. The CDR3 totals 14 residues. DNA of the CDR3: TGTGCCAGCAGTTTTTCAGCGAACGGTTCACCCCTCCACTTT. Encoded protein: CASSFSANGSPLHF.

This clonotype was seen repeatedly, ten times or more. CDR3 DNA: TGTGCCAGCAGTTTAGGGGGGGCCATCTCTGGGGCCAACGTCCTGACTTTC. This translates into CASSLGGAISGANVLTF. The genes are TRBV28 and TRBJ2-6, with D tentatively TRBD2 (7 bases). V gave up 2 bases and J gave up 0 bases, with 11 bases separating them. CDR3 length equals 17 residues. In germline, CDR1 is MDHEN, CDR2 SYDVKM.

At least ten counts were recorded for this clonotype. The chain is built from TRBV6-1 and TRBJ2-5; TRBD1 matches 7 bases. The CDR3 spans 15 residues. J lost 4 bases, V lost 5 bases, and 10 bases had no gene match. The V gene's germline CDR1 is MNHNS and CDR2 SASEGT. In DNA, the CDR3 is TGTGCCAGCAGTCGAACAGGGGTTTTGGGAGAGACCCAGTACTTC. Translation gives CASSRTGVLGETQYF.

As for this clonotype: A read error may produce the germline difference seen at one junction end. This sequence joins TRBV4-1 and TRBJ1-1; TRBD1 agrees at 7 bases. Germline CDR1 reads MGHRA; CDR2 reads YSYEKL. This CDR3 contains 15 residues. CDR3 region: CASSSPGTANTEPFF. CDR3 DNA: TGCGCCAGCAGCTCGCCCGGGACAGCGAACACTGAACCTTTCTTT.

This clonotype was seen ten or more times. The chain carries TRBV12-3 or TRBV12-4 and TRBJ2-7, with D perhaps matching TRBD2 (5 bases). The CDR3 has 15 amino acids. Trimming left V 2 bases short and J 3 bases short, with 14 bases between. CDR3 nucleotide sequence: TGTGCCAGCAGTTTACGGGCAAGACGGGACTACGAGCAGTACTTC. Amino acid sequence: CASSLRARRDYEQYF.

About this clonotype: A read error may be the cause here, since a much bigger clone is one base away. J is TRBJ2-5 and V is TRBV20-1; D not resolved. Germline V CDR1 and CDR2: DFQATT, SNEGSKA (reference sequence). V dropped 3 bases and J dropped 2 bases, with 7 bases sitting between them. There are 12 residues in the CDR3. The CDR3, as DNA: TGCAGTGCTAGTGTAGGGCAAGAGACCCAGTACTTC. This translates into CSASVGQETQYF.

This clonotype was seen many times. J is TRBJ1-1 and V is TRBV5-1; 10 nucleotides line up with TRBD1. CDR1 SGHRS and CDR2 YFSETQ come from the germline V gene. Germline trimming cut 3 bases from V and 4 bases from J; bases unmatched to any gene: 6. This CDR3 has 15 amino acids. CDR3 amino acids: CASSSDRGRGTEAFF. CDR3 in DNA: TGCGCCAGCAGCTCAGACAGGGGGCGCGGCACTGAAGCTTTCTTT. Full variable domain (rest looked up from reference TRBV5-1 and TRBJ1-1): KAGVTQTPRYLIKTRGQQVTLSCSPISGHRSVSWYQQTPGQGLQFLFEYFSETQRNKGNFPGRFSGRQFSNSRSEMNVSTLELGDSALYLCASSSDRGRGTEAFFGQGTRLTVV.

This clonotype has ten or more counts. V is TRBV7-2 and J is TRBJ1-1, with D uncertain. Trimming removed 1 base at V and 6 bases at J, with 9 bases between. Germline-derived CDR1 and CDR2 are SGHTA and FQGNSA. The CDR3 is 13 amino acids. The CDR3, as DNA: TGTGCCAGCAGCTTAGGACTGAGATCTGAAGCTTTCTTT. It is translated as CASSLGLRSEAFF.

The J gene is TRBJ2-5, the V gene TRBV7-2; 10 bases line up with TRBD2. V gave up 6 bases and J gave up 5 bases; unmatched junction bases: 12. This CDR3 has 16 residues. In germline, CDR1 is SGHTA, CDR2 FQGNSA. The CDR3, as DNA: TGTGCCAGCAGACCCTATGAAGCGGGGGGGGGTGAGACCCAGTACTTC. Translated, it gives CASRPYEAGGGETQYF.

Only a few counts were recorded for this clonotype. A much larger clone lies one base from this, so it may be a read error. V and J are TRBV3-1 and TRBJ2-5; TRBD1 matches 7 bases. CDR1 LGHDT and CDR2 YNNKEL come from the germline V gene (reference sequence). CDR3 length equals 13 residues. The J segment lost 4 bases and the V segment lost 6 bases, leaving 5 bases of the junction unmatched. CDR3 loop: CASRQTGLETQYF. CDR3 in DNA: TGTGCCAGCAGACAGACAGGGTTAGAGACCCAGTACTTC.

In this sample, this clonotype turned up many times. CDR3 protein: CASSLGQTKYF. The CDR3 bases are TGTGCCAGCAGCTTAGGACAGACGAAGTACTTC. The chain employs TRBV5-6 and TRBJ2-7; D may be TRBD1 (6 bases). CDR3 length equals 11 residues. V lost 2 bases to trimming and J lost 11 bases, with 11 bases between them. CDR1 is SGHDT and CDR2 is YYEEEE in the germline V gene.